This TCR beta chain was captured by sequencing in a study of blood T cell repertoires in COVID-19. Overall study context: Samples came from the United States, Italy and Spain, spanning acute and convalescent COVID-19.

In the authors' workflow: Estimated nucleated cell counts came from reference gene primer amplification. The repertoire was sequenced with immunoSEQ multiplex PCR; TCRdb's copy has only in-frame clones and lacks some. The V and J calls and clone size are taken from that table; D and trimming were inferred from the DNA. The repertoire holds a few hundred thousand clones, with roughly 90% as singletons. This clone showed up just once. Germline CDR1 SGHVS, CDR2 FQNEAQ. Trimming took 5 bases from V and 4 from J; bases not matched to a gene: 5. This CDR3 spans 14 amino acids. The TCR was taken from a woman under 40 with COVID-19, enrolled during active disease. This chain uses TRBV7-8 with TRBJ2-3, with 8 positions matching TRBD2. Material for sequencing was peripheral blood. CDR3: CASSLGTRADTQYF. For the CDR3, the DNA is TGTGCCAGCAGCCTCGGGACTAGGGCAGATACGCAGTATTTT.